This T cell receptor beta chain was obtained from a study of blood T cell repertoires in COVID-19. From germline, CDR1 is SGHAT and CDR2 FQNNGV. Trimming took off 2 bases at V and 0 bases at J, with 9 bases between the two ends. The CDR3 extends over 15 amino acids. Original processing methods: Amplification from reference gene primers served as the basis for estimated nucleated cell counts. The repertoire was sequenced with immunoSEQ multiplex PCR; TCRdb's copy has only in-frame clones and lacks some. The D gene and trimming were derived from the DNA, and the V and J assignments and clone size from that table. Of over 120,000 clones listed, roughly 85% were seen once; the top ten hold around 2.9%. Symptom resolution, clearance, or two negative PCRs marked the recovered donors of Cohort 3.

This receptor was taken from a woman between 45 and 60 years old who had recovered from COVID-19. The chain couples TRBV11-2 to TRBJ2-3, with no clear D. Source material: PBMCs or T cells enriched from blood (not recorded which). The CDR3 protein is CASSLLVLSTDTQYF. CDR3 DNA sequence: TGTGCCAGCAGCTTACTAGTGCTGAGCACAGATACGCAGTATTTT.